The rows below give T cell receptor beta chains drawn from one sample of a study of cytomegalovirus exposure and HLA in healthy donors. Produced via immunoSEQ multiplex PCR; TCRdb's table is partial and in-frame only. The sample includes approximately 37,000 clones, over 70% of them seen just once. Material: PBMCs. These receptors all stem from a man between 25 and 39 years old in good health and CMV-seronegative. Each CDR3 is given with its conserved first and last residue. Clone size is shown for a subset of rows, as once, few, many or a class of expanded clone.

CDR3aa | len | v_gene | abundance
CASQGTGLRETQYF | 14 | TRBV28 | .
CASKPLQGTGHNQPQHF | 17 | TRBV27 | .
CASIKDRGRFGYTF | 14 | TRBV6-5 | once
CASSRTGLAGIDAGELFF | 18 | TRBV5-1 | .
CASSVGTSGVSIYNEQFF | 18 | TRBV9 | many
CASSLFSLGGGMNTEAFF | 18 | TRBV27 | .
CASSSISSSFYNEQFF | 16 | TRBV4-1 | few
CASSTTRQPQHF | 12 | TRBV19 | .
CASSQGLAGRTDTQYF | 16 | TRBV5-1 | .
CASSPLQVRQYF | 12 | TRBV7-2 | .
CASSTGTGERGNYGYTF | 17 | TRBV19 | .
CASSVVSGLAGTEQFF | 16 | TRBV9 | .
CASSPTGANVLTF | 13 | TRBV5-6 | .
CASSLSGTGWNEQFF | 15 | TRBV5-1 | .
CASSEFSPPAATGNEQYF | 18 | TRBV6-1 | .
CASSFVRGSSYEQYF | 15 | TRBV5-1 | .
CASSLNYRGGEKLFF | 15 | TRBV7-8 | .
CASSLGLGRGDTQYF | 15 | TRBV7-3 | .
CSVEDGTGGNQPQHF | 15 | TRBV29-1 | .
CSAGIYEQYF | 10 | TRBV20-1 | .
CAISEPPGVSQHF | 13 | TRBV10-3 | .
CASSQAGGTDYGYTF | 15 | TRBV4-1 | .
CASSPPGTGGFRETQYF | 17 | TRBV2 | .
CASSLGTSGRRSNEQFF | 17 | TRBV5-4 | .
CASSPSRQGYEQYF | 14 | TRBV7-6 | .
CASSPTPGTSGFEQYF | 16 | TRBV7-9 | .
CASSLSLAGGGETQYF | 16 | TRBV7-7 | .
CASSVAAGSYNEQFF | 15 | TRBV9 | .